One and the same sample provided the 21 T cell receptor beta chains below, sequenced in a study of identical twins. Each CDR3 protein gets one entry after TCRdb re-called the 5' RACE reads with MiXCR. The table shows roughly 710,000 distinct CDR3 sequences, with 5.5% to 7.5% occurring only once. Input material: naive T cells sorted from blood. The receptor set was obtained from a man between 18 and 35 years old in good health.

This clonotype was seen more than once but under ten times. The chain recombines TRBV7-9 with TRBJ2-2, with a tentative D call TRBD2 (6 bases). Germline CDR1 is SEHNR and CDR2 is FQNEAQ (reference sequence). CDR3 size: 14 residues. Trimming removed 3 bases from V and 7 bases from J, with 12 bases in between. DNA of the CDR3: TGTGCCAGCAGCTTCGGACTACCGATCGGGGAGCTGTTTTTT. Translation gives CASSFGLPIGELFF.

This clonotype has more than one count but fewer than ten. The V gene is TRBV7-2, the J gene TRBJ1-5; D gene uncertain. V dropped 5 bases and J dropped 4 bases, with 9 bases sitting between them. The CDR3 is 13 residues long. Germline loops: CDR1 SGHTA, CDR2 FQGNSA. The CDR3 loop reads CASSLVLNQPQHF. CDR3 coding DNA: TGTGCCAGCAGCCTCGTCCTTAATCAGCCCCAGCATTTT.

The V and J genes are TRBV29-1 and TRBJ1-3; D is perhaps TRBD1 (5 bases). The CDR3 consists of 15 residues. Germline lookup yields CDR1 SQVTM and CDR2 ANQGSEA. The V end was cut by 3 bases, the J end by 0 bases, with 12 bases between. CDR3 sequence (DNA): TGCAGCGTTGATGTTGGGGCCCACTCTGGAAACACCATATATTTT. It encodes CSVDVGAHSGNTIYF. The full variable domain, rest sourced from reference TRBV29-1 and TRBJ1-3, is SAVISQKPSRDICQRGTSLTIQCQVDSQVTMMFWYRQQPGQSLTLIATANQGSEATYESGFVIDKFPISRPNLTFSTLTVSNMSPEDSSIYLCSVDVGAHSGNTIYFGEGSWLTVV.

The gene calls are TRBV7-8 and TRBJ2-3; 9 positions match TRBD2. V dropped 4 bases and J dropped 4; count of bases not matched to a gene: 9. CDR3 length: 16 amino acids. Germline loops: CDR1 SGHVS, CDR2 FQNEAQ. The CDR3 here is CASSSTGREGPDTQYF. The CDR3 DNA reads as TGTGCCAGCAGCTCAACGGGGCGGGAGGGCCCAGATACGCAGTATTTT.

The chain combines TRBV29-1 with TRBJ2-6; the D is unclear. V was shortened by 3 bases and J by 0 bases, with 12 bases between the two germline ends. The CDR3 extends over 16 amino acids. Germline V gives CDR1 SQVTM, CDR2 ANQGSEA. As DNA, the CDR3 is TGCAGCGTTGAGAGTGCAGCACCCTCTGGGGCCAACGTCCTGACTTTC. Amino acids: CSVESAAPSGANVLTF.

This clonotype was counted many times. CDR3 sequence reads: CASSSRQIVNEKLFF. For the CDR3, the DNA is TGTGCCAGCAGTTCGAGACAAATCGTTAATGAAAAACTGTTTTTT. The chain links TRBV28 to TRBJ1-4; D ambiguous. From germline, CDR1 is MDHEN and CDR2 SYDVKM. The CDR3 has 15 amino acids. The V end was cut by 4 bases, the J end by 4 bases, with 13 bases between.

This clonotype was picked up a small number of times. The chain links TRBV25-1 to TRBJ1-2; D perhaps matches TRBD1 (5 bases). Germline V gene sequence: CDR1 MGHDK, CDR2 SYGVNS. This CDR3 region has 15 residues. Deletions cut 4 bases from V and 3 bases from J, with 15 bases between. CDR3 sequence: CASSGFPRVDYGYTF. In nucleotides, the CDR3 is TGTGCCAGCAGTGGTTTCCCCAGGGTGGACTATGGCTACACCTTC.

This clonotype occurred many times. J is TRBJ2-1 and V is TRBV14, with D maybe TRBD2 (5 bases). CDR1 and CDR2 from the germline V gene are SGHDN and FVKESK. The CDR3 contains 14 residues. Trimming left V 1 base short and J 9 bases short, with 13 bases between. This chain's CDR3 is CASSQVPLVGEQFF. As DNA, the CDR3 is TGTGCCAGCAGCCAAGTTCCACTAGTCGGTGAGCAGTTCTTC.

There are a few counts of this clonotype. The V gene is TRBV11-2, the J gene TRBJ1-5; D remains ambiguous. Trimming removed 0 bases from V and 2 bases from J, with 8 bases in between. The CDR3 spans 15 residues. In germline, CDR1 is SGHAT, CDR2 FQNNGV. CDR3 in amino acids: CASSLDSIGNQPQHF. The DNA of the CDR3 is TGTGCCAGCAGCTTAGACAGCATTGGCAATCAGCCCCAGCATTTT.

This clonotype has a handful of counts. V usage is TRBV6-1 and J usage is TRBJ2-7, with D perhaps TRBD1 or TRBD2 (7 bases each). The CDR3 is 16 amino acids. Per germline, CDR1 MNHNS and CDR2 SASEGT. The V gene lost 1 base and the J gene lost 2 bases, with 15 bases spanning the gap. DNA for the CDR3: TGTGCCAGCAGTGAAGGGGAGGGGGCCATCGCCTACGAGCAGTACTTC. Translated, it gives CASSEGEGAIAYEQYF.

This clonotype was detected many times. V and J are TRBV10-2 and TRBJ1-6; D is unresolved. Between the trimmed V and J ends, which lost 2 bases and 6 bases, there was a span of 8 bases. Looked up from germline, CDR1 is WSHSY and CDR2 is SAAADI. The CDR3 covers 14 residues. DNA of the CDR3: TGCGCCAGCAGTGAGGTTCCCGCTAATTCACCCCTCCACTTT. Protein: CASSEVPANSPLHF.

In its sample, this clonotype was seen many times. V usage is TRBV12-3 or TRBV12-4 and J usage is TRBJ1-1, with 7 bases that match TRBD1. This CDR3 has 13 amino acids. CDR3 protein: CVIGQAPNTEAFF. CDR3 nucleotide sequence: TGTGTCATTGGACAGGCACCGAACACTGAAGCTTTCTTT.

This clonotype occurred many times. The V gene is TRBV5-1, the J gene TRBJ1-5; D call uncertain. V lost 3 bases to trimming and J lost 6 bases, with 4 bases between them. CDR1 is SGHRS, CDR2 YFSETQ, per germline. This CDR3 has 11 amino acids. Here the CDR3 reads CASSSIQPQHF. In DNA, the CDR3 is TGCGCCAGCAGCTCGATTCAGCCCCAGCATTTT.

This chain joins TRBV28 and TRBJ2-5, with TRBD2 matching over 9 bases. The trim removed 4 bases at V and 5 bases at J, leaving 8 bases unmatched. The CDR3 consists of 15 residues. Germline CDR1 and CDR2: MDHEN and SYDVKM. The CDR3 nucleotides are TGTGCCAGCAGTTCAATAGCGGGAGTCGGGGAGACCCAGTACTTC. Its protein is CASSSIAGVGETQYF.

The chain links TRBV4-2 to TRBJ2-7, with D unresolved. CDR3 size: 11 residues. Germline CDR1 and CDR2: LGHNA and YNFKEQ. V gave up 5 bases and J gave up 8 bases, with 10 bases separating them. The CDR3 is CASSYLGKQYF. The CDR3 DNA sequence: TGTGCCAGCAGCTATCTGGGGAAGCAGTACTTC.

Only a few counts were recorded for this clonotype. V is TRBV28 and J is TRBJ2-3, with D possibly being TRBD1 (8 bases). This CDR3 spans 14 amino acids. CDR1 and CDR2 (germline): MDHEN, SYDVKM. V shed 6 bases and J shed 6 bases, with 16 bases lying between them. The CDR3 region is CASRQQQGGDTQYF. The CDR3 nucleotides read TGTGCCAGCAGACAACAACAGGGGGGGGATACGCAGTATTTT.

On this clonotype itself: A single base separates this from a much larger clone, so it may be a read error. The gene calls are TRBV7-2 and TRBJ2-3, with D unclear. The CDR3 has 15 residues. CDR1 and CDR2 from the germline V gene are SGHTA and FQGNSA. The V end was cut by 1 base, the J end by 4 bases, with 12 bases between. This chain's CDR3 is CASSLVGVHADTQYF. The CDR3 DNA sequence: TGTGCCAGCAGCTTAGTTGGAGTCCATGCAGATACGCAGTATTTT. The entire variable domain, with the rest obtained from reference TRBV7-2 and TRBJ2-3, is as follows: GAGVSQSPSNKVTEKGKDVELRCDPISGHTALYWYRQSLGQGLEFLIYFQGNSAPDKSGLPSDRFSAERTGGSVSTLTIQRTQQEDSAVYLCASSLVGVHADTQYFGPGTRLTVL.

This clonotype occurred a few times. The V call is TRBV20-1, the J call TRBJ2-1, with D perhaps matching TRBD2 (6 bases). The V gene's germline CDR1 is DFQATT and CDR2 SNEGSKA (reference sequence). Trimming took off 3 bases at V and 0 bases at J, with 15 bases between the two ends. The CDR3 is made up of 16 amino acids. CDR3 sequence reads: CSARDYRGSSYNEQFF. The CDR3 DNA reads as TGCAGTGCTAGGGACTATAGAGGGTCCTCCTACAATGAGCAGTTCTTC.

The genes are TRBV29-1 and TRBJ1-2; 8 bases match TRBD1. The CDR3 consists of 13 residues. Germline CDR1 and CDR2: SQVTM and ANQGSEA. After removal of 4 bases from V and 7 bases from J, the junction contained 8 bases not matched to a gene. Written as DNA, the CDR3 is TGCAGCGTTGTTAGCGACAGGGGACCTGGCTACACCTTC. This translates into CSVVSDRGPGYTF. The complete variable domain, with remaining parts taken from reference TRBV29-1 and TRBJ1-2, reads SAVISQKPSRDICQRGTSLTIQCQVDSQVTMMFWYRQQPGQSLTLIATANQGSEATYESGFVIDKFPISRPNLTFSTLTVSNMSPEDSSIYLCSVVSDRGPGYTFGSGTRLTVV.

This chain joins TRBV5-1 and TRBJ1-6; D is undetermined. V was cut by 0 bases and J by 9 bases, with 13 bases left in between. The CDR3 loop spans 15 amino acids. The germline V gene has CDR1 SGHRS and CDR2 YFSETQ. CDR3 protein: CASSLGPQAGSPLHF. The CDR3 coding sequence is TGCGCCAGCAGCTTGGGGCCTCAAGCAGGTTCACCCCTCCACTTT.

This clonotype was counted ten times or more. V usage is TRBV12-3 or TRBV12-4 and J usage is TRBJ2-7, with 7 bases lining up with TRBD2. Losses at the gene ends were 6 bases for V and 2 bases for J; bases not matched to a gene: 1. The CDR3 consists of 12 residues. In DNA form, the CDR3 reads TGTGCCAGCAGGAGCGGGACCTACGAGCAGTACTTC. This codes for CASRSGTYEQYF.